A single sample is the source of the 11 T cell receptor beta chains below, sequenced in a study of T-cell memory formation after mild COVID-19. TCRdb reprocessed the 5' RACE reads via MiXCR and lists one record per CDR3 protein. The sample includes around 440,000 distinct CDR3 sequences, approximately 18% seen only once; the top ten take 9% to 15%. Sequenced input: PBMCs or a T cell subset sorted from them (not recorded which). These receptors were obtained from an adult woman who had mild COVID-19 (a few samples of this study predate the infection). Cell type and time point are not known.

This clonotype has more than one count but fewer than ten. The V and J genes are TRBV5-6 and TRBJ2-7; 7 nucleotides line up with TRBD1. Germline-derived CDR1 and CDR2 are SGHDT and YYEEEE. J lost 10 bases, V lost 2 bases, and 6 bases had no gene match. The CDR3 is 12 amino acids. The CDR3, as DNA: TGTGCCAGCAGCTTTAGCCGGGACAGACAGTACTTC. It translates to CASSFSRDRQYF. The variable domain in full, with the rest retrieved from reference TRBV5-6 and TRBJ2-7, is DAGVTQSPTHLIKTRGQQVTLRCSPKSGHDTVSWYQQALGQGPQFIFQYYEEEERQRGNFPDRFSGHQFPNYSSELNVNALLLGDSALYLCASSFSRDRQYFGPGTRLTVT.

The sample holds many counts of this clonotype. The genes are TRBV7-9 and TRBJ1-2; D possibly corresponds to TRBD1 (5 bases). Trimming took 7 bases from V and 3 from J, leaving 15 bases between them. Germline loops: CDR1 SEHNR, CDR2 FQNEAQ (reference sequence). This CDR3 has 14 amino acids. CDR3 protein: CASTRAGTDYGYTF. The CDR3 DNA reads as TGTGCCAGCACCCGGGCAGGGACGGACTATGGCTACACCTTC.

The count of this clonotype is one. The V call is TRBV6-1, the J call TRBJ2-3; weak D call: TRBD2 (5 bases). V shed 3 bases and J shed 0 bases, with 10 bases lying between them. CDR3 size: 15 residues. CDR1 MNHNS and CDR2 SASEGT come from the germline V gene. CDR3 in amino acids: CASSDFRDSTDTQYF. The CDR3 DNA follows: TGTGCCAGCAGTGATTTCCGGGATAGCACAGATACGCAGTATTTT.

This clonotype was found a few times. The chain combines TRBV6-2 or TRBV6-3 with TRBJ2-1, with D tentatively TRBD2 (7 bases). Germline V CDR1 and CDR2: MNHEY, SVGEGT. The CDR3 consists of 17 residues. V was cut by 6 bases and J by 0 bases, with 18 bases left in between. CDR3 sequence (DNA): TGTGCCAGCAGATCTGGGGGGGCATTCTACTCCTACAATGAGCAGTTCTTC. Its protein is CASRSGGAFYSYNEQFF.

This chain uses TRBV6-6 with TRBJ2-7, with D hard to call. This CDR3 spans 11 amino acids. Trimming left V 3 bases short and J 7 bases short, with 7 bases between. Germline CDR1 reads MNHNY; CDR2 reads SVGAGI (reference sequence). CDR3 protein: CASSYYGEQYF. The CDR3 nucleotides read TGTGCCAGCAGTTATTACGGGGAGCAGTACTTC.

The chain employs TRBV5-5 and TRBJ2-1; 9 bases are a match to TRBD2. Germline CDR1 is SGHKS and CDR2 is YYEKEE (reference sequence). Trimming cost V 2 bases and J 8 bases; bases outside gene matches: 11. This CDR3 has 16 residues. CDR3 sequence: CASSFHQRGELDEQFF. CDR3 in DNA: TGTGCCAGCAGCTTCCATCAGCGGGGGGAACTCGATGAGCAGTTCTTC.

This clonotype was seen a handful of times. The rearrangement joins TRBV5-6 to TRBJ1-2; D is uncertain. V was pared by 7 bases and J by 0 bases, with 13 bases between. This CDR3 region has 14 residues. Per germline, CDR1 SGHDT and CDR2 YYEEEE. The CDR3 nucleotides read TGTGCCAGCGTGATTGAGGGATCTAACTATGGCTACACCTTC. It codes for CASVIEGSNYGYTF.

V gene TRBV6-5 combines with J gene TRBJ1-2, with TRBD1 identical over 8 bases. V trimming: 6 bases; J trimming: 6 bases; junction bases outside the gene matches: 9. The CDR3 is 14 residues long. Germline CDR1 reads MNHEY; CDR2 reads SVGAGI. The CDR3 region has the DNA TGTGCCAGCAGGTATACGACAGGGGTGAATGGCTACACCTTC. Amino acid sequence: CASRYTTGVNGYTF.

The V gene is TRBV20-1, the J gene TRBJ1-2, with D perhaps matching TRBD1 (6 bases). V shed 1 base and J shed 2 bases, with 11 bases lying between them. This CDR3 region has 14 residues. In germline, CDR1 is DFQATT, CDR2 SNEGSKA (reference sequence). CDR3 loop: CSARGRGGNYGYTF. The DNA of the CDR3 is TGCAGTGCTAGAGGCAGGGGAGGAAACTATGGCTACACCTTC.

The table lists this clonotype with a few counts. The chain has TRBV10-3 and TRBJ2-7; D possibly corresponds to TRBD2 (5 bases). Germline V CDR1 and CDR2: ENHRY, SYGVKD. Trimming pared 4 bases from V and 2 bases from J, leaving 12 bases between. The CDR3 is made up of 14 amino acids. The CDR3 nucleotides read TGTGCCATCAGTGTAGCCGGAGGCGCCTACGAGCAGTACTTC. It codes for CAISVAGGAYEQYF.

CDR3 nucleotides: TGTGCCAGCAGCCCCCCGACTAGCGGGAGCTATTACGAGCAGTACTTC. As protein: CASSPPTSGSYYEQYF. The chain uses TRBV7-6 and TRBJ2-7, with TRBD2 matching 12 bases. The V segment lost 5 bases and the J segment 4 bases; nucleotides outside the gene matches: 9. The CDR3 runs 16 residues. Germline V gives CDR1 SGHVS, CDR2 FNYEAQ.